Listed below are T cell receptor beta chains from one sample, sequenced in a study of blood T cell repertoires in COVID-19. Assay used: immunoSEQ multiplex PCR; TCRdb lists only in-frame clones, some missing. The profile shows around 300,000 clones, 90% to 95% of them singletons. The sample taken for sequencing was peripheral blood. These TCRs come from a woman in her thirties with COVID-19, enrolled during active disease. Each CDR3 is given with its conserved first and last residue. Each record gives: J gene, clone size, V gene, D gene, CDR3 protein, CDR3 DNA. A D gene is named only where the DNA matches it firmly. Clone size is not always given. Where it is, it says once, few, many or a class for expanded clones.

j_call: TRBJ2-7; clone_size: once; v_call: TRBV5-5; d_call: TRBD1; cdr3_aa: CASSRYQGVVDEQYF; cdr3_nt: TGTGCCAGCAGCAGATACCAGGGGGTTGTCGACGAGCAGTACTTC
j_call: TRBJ2-2; clone_size: once; v_call: TRBV11-3; d_call: TRBD2; cdr3_aa: CASSPGPAGGDTGELFF; cdr3_nt: TGTGCCAGCAGCCCGGGTCCTGCGGGAGGGGACACCGGGGAGCTGTTTTTT
j_call: TRBJ2-7; clone_size: -; v_call: TRBV2; d_call: TRBD2; cdr3_aa: CASSEKTGGQGGVEQYF; cdr3_nt: TGTGCCAGCAGTGAAAAAACGGGAGGGCAGGGTGGTGTCGAGCAGTACTTC
j_call: TRBJ1-1; clone_size: -; v_call: TRBV9; d_call: -; cdr3_aa: CASSGGWASGNTEAFF; cdr3_nt: TGTGCCAGCAGCGGAGGGTGGGCCTCAGGGAACACTGAAGCTTTCTTT
j_call: TRBJ1-3; clone_size: -; v_call: TRBV7-8; d_call: -; cdr3_aa: CASSLDTKGNTIYF; cdr3_nt: TGTGCCAGCAGCTTAGACACGAAAGGAAACACCATATATTTT
j_call: TRBJ1-4; clone_size: -; v_call: TRBV5-4; d_call: -; cdr3_aa: CASSFAGGEKLFF; cdr3_nt: TGTGCCAGCAGCTTCGCGGGAGGTGAAAAACTGTTTTTT
j_call: TRBJ1-2; clone_size: -; v_call: TRBV18; d_call: -; cdr3_aa: CASSPPDTSYGYTF; cdr3_nt: TGTGCCAGCTCACCCCCGGACACAAGCTATGGCTACACCTTC
j_call: TRBJ1-5; clone_size: -; v_call: TRBV6-5; d_call: TRBD1; cdr3_aa: CASRGTGDQPQHF; cdr3_nt: TGTGCCAGCAGGGGGACAGGGGATCAGCCCCAGCATTTT
j_call: TRBJ2-3; clone_size: once; v_call: TRBV3-1/TRBV3-2; d_call: TRBD2; cdr3_aa: CASSQPLATSGRAGPDTQYF; cdr3_nt: TGTGCCAGCAGCCAGCCCCTCGCGACTAGCGGGAGAGCCGGTCCAGATACGCAGTATTTT
j_call: TRBJ2-2; clone_size: -; v_call: TRBV5-1; d_call: TRBD2; cdr3_aa: CASSGGGAMPNTGELFF; cdr3_nt: TGCGCCAGCAGCGGGGGAGGGGCGATGCCGAACACCGGGGAGCTGTTTTTT
j_call: TRBJ2-7; clone_size: few; v_call: TRBV6-5; d_call: TRBD1; cdr3_aa: CASSYSVGTGSEQYF; cdr3_nt: TGTGCCAGCAGTTACTCGGTTGGGACAGGGTCTGAGCAGTACTTC
j_call: TRBJ1-2; clone_size: -; v_call: TRBV30; d_call: TRBD1; cdr3_aa: CAWSVRGQGGPSGYTF; cdr3_nt: TGTGCCTGGAGTGTACGAGGACAGGGTGGGCCGTCGGGCTACACCTTC
j_call: TRBJ2-5; clone_size: -; v_call: TRBV27; d_call: TRBD2; cdr3_aa: CASRGERTRETQYF; cdr3_nt: TGTGCCAGCAGGGGGGAGAGGACTAGGGAGACCCAGTACTTC
j_call: TRBJ2-1; clone_size: -; v_call: TRBV7-7; d_call: -; cdr3_aa: CASSLALASYNEQFF; cdr3_nt: TGTGCCAGCAGCTTAGCGCTGGCCTCCTACAATGAGCAGTTCTTC
j_call: TRBJ2-5; clone_size: -; v_call: TRBV14; d_call: TRBD1; cdr3_aa: CASSHSGTGGLLSAEETQYF; cdr3_nt: TGTGCCAGCAGCCATTCCGGGACAGGGGGCTTATTGTCAGCTGAAGAGACCCAGTACTTC
j_call: TRBJ1-1; clone_size: -; v_call: TRBV29-1; d_call: -; cdr3_aa: CSVGRGTAFF; cdr3_nt: TGCAGCGTGGGGAGGGGGACGGCTTTCTTT
j_call: TRBJ1-3; clone_size: -; v_call: TRBV19; d_call: -; cdr3_aa: CASRRGAGNTIYF; cdr3_nt: TGTGCCAGTAGACGCGGAGCTGGAAACACCATATATTTT
j_call: TRBJ2-1; clone_size: -; v_call: TRBV5-4; d_call: -; cdr3_aa: CASSLVGTSGEQFF; cdr3_nt: TGTGCCAGCAGCTTGGTTGGTACGAGCGGTGAGCAGTTCTTC
j_call: TRBJ2-1; clone_size: -; v_call: TRBV5-6; d_call: TRBD2; cdr3_aa: CASSELAGVSQQFF; cdr3_nt: TGTGCCAGCAGCGAACTAGCGGGAGTCTCCCAGCAGTTCTTC
j_call: TRBJ2-1; clone_size: -; v_call: TRBV29-1; d_call: TRBD2; cdr3_aa: CSVLGRGYNEQFF; cdr3_nt: TGCAGCGTTTTGGGGCGGGGGTACAATGAGCAGTTCTTC
j_call: TRBJ1-2; clone_size: -; v_call: TRBV12-3/TRBV12-4; d_call: TRBD1; cdr3_aa: CASSRDRVGGYTF; cdr3_nt: TGTGCCAGCAGTCGGGACAGGGTGGGTGGCTACACCTTC
j_call: TRBJ2-7; clone_size: -; v_call: TRBV19; d_call: -; cdr3_aa: CASNQGLSSYEQYF; cdr3_nt: TGTGCCAGTAACCAGGGACTGAGCTCCTACGAGCAGTACTTC
j_call: TRBJ2-4; clone_size: -; v_call: TRBV6-5; d_call: -; cdr3_aa: CASSRQIGQGNIQYF; cdr3_nt: TGTGCCAGCAGCCGACAAATAGGCCAGGGTAACATTCAGTACTTC
j_call: TRBJ1-2; clone_size: -; v_call: TRBV19; d_call: -; cdr3_aa: CASSIRQSASNYGYTF; cdr3_nt: TGTGCCAGTAGTATAAGACAGAGCGCTAGTAACTATGGCTACACCTTC
j_call: TRBJ2-2; clone_size: -; v_call: TRBV7-8; d_call: TRBD1; cdr3_aa: CASSLGGGHGELFF; cdr3_nt: TGTGCCAGCAGCTTAGGAGGGGGCCACGGGGAGCTGTTTTTT
j_call: TRBJ2-1; clone_size: -; v_call: TRBV11-2; d_call: TRBD1; cdr3_aa: CASSSMGQGANDVQFF; cdr3_nt: TGTGCCAGCAGCTCCATGGGACAGGGCGCTAATGATGTGCAGTTCTTC
j_call: TRBJ2-7; clone_size: -; v_call: TRBV9; d_call: TRBD1; cdr3_aa: CASSVPTTGTGCEQYF; cdr3_nt: TGTGCCAGCAGCGTACCTACCACCGGGACAGGGTGCGAGCAGTACTTC
j_call: TRBJ2-7; clone_size: -; v_call: TRBV5-1; d_call: -; cdr3_aa: CASSLVPGFAYEQYF; cdr3_nt: TGCGCCAGCAGCTTGGTACCGGGTTTCGCCTACGAGCAGTACTTC
j_call: TRBJ1-5; clone_size: -; v_call: TRBV29-1; d_call: -; cdr3_aa: CSVSYSLNQPQHF; cdr3_nt: TGCAGCGTTTCCTACAGCCTTAATCAGCCCCAGCATTTT
j_call: TRBJ1-4; clone_size: -; v_call: TRBV10-1; d_call: -; cdr3_aa: CASSTGNEKLFF; cdr3_nt: TGCGCCAGCTCGACGGGAAATGAAAAACTGTTTTTT
j_call: TRBJ1-3; clone_size: -; v_call: TRBV1; d_call: -; cdr3_aa: CTSSQDKGTGCSGNTIYF; cdr3_nt: TGCACCAGCAGCCAAGATAAAGGGACAGGTTGTTCCGGAAACACCATATATTTT
j_call: TRBJ1-3; clone_size: -; v_call: TRBV30; d_call: -; cdr3_aa: CAWSVNRAPSGNTIYF; cdr3_nt: TGTGCCTGGAGCGTAAACAGGGCTCCCTCTGGAAACACCATATATTTT
j_call: TRBJ2-5; clone_size: -; v_call: TRBV11-2; d_call: TRBD1; cdr3_aa: CASSGDRGGTIRETQYF; cdr3_nt: TGTGCCAGCAGCGGGGACAGGGGAGGGACCATCCGGGAGACCCAGTACTTC
j_call: TRBJ1-3; clone_size: -; v_call: TRBV27; d_call: TRBD1; cdr3_aa: CASSLYATGVGNTIYF; cdr3_nt: TGTGCCAGCAGTTTATATGCGACAGGGGTAGGAAACACCATATATTTT
j_call: TRBJ2-1; clone_size: -; v_call: TRBV18; d_call: -; cdr3_aa: CASSPGQSYNEQFF; cdr3_nt: TGTGCCAGCTCACCAGGACAATCCTACAATGAGCAGTTCTTC